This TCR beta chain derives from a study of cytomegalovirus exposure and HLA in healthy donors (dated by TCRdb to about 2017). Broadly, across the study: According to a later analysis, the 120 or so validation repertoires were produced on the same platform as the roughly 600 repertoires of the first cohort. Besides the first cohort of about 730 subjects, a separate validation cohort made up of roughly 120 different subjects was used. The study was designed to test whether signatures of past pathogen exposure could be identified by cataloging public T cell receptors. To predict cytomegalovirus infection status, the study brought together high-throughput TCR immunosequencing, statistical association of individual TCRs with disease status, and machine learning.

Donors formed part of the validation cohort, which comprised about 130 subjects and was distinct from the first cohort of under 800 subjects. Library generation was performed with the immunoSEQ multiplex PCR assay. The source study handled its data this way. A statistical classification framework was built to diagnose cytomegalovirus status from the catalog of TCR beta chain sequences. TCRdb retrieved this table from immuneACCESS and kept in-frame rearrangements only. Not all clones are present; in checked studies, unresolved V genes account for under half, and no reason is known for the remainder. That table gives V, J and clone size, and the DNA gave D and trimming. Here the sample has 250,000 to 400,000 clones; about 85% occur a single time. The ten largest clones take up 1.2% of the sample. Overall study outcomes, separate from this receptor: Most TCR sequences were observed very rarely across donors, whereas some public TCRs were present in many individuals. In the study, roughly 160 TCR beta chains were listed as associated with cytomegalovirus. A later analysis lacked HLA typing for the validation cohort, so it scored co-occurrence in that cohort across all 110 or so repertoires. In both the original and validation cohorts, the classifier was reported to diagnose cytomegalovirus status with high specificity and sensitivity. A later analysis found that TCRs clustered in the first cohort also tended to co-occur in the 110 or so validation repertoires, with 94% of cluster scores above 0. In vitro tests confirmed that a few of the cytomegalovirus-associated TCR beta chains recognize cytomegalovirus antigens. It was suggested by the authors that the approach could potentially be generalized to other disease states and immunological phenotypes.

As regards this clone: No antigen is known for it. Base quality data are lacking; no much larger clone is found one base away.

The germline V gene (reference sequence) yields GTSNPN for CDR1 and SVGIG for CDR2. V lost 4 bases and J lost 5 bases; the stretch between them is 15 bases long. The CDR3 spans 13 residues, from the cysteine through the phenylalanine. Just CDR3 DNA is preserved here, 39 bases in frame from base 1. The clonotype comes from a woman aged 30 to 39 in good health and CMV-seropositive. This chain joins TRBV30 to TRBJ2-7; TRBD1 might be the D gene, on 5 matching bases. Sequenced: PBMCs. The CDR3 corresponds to CAWKQARVHEQYF. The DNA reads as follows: TGTGCCTGGAAACAGGCACGCGTCCACGAGCAGTACTTC.